The 2 T cell receptor beta chains below were found in one sample sequenced in a study of blood T cell repertoires in COVID-19. This table comes from immunoSEQ multiplex PCR, and its TCRdb copy is limited to in-frame clones, with some not included. The sample lists 250,000 or so clones; around nine tenths were seen once. Input material: PBMCs or T cells enriched from blood (not recorded which). The receptors here all came from a man aged 25-40 years who had recovered from COVID-19.

The chain uses TRBV7-9 and TRBJ2-7, with 7 bases that match TRBD1. The CDR3 has 15 residues. The germline CDR1 and CDR2 sequences are SEHNR and FQNEAQ (reference sequence). J lost 2 bases, V lost 0 bases, and 4 bases had no gene match. CDR3 in amino acids: CASSLAWGTAYEQYF. CDR3 nucleotide sequence: TGTGCCAGCAGCTTAGCGTGGGGGACAGCCTACGAGCAGTACTTC. Full variable domain (rest looked up from reference TRBV7-9 and TRBJ2-7): DTGVSQNPRHKITKRGQNVTFRCDPISEHNRLYWYRQTLGQGPEFLTYFQNEAQLEKSRLLSDRFSAERPKGSFSTLEIQRTEQGDSAMYLCASSLAWGTAYEQYFGPGTRLTVT.

The rearrangement links TRBV27 to TRBJ1-2; D perhaps matches TRBD1 (5 bases). V was clipped by 4 bases and J by 5 bases, with 20 bases between them. Germline V gives CDR1 MNHEY, CDR2 SMNVEV (reference sequence). The CDR3 covers 16 residues. The CDR3 loop reads CASSSLGLGGRYGYTF. The CDR3 coding sequence is TGTGCCAGCAGTTCCCTGGGCCTTGGGGGGAGATATGGCTACACCTTC.